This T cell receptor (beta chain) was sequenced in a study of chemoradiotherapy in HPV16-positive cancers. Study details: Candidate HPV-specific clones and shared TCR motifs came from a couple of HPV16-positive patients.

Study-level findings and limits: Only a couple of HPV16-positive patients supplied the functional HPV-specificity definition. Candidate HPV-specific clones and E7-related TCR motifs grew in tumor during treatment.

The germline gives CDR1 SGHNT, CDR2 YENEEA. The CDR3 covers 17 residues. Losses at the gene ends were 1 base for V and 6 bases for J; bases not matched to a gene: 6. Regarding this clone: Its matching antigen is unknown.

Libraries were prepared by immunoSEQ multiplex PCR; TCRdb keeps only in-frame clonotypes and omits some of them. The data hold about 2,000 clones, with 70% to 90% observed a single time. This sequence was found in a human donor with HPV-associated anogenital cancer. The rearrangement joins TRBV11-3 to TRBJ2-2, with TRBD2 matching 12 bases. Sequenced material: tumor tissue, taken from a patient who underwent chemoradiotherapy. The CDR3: CASSLGLAGENPGELFF. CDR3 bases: TGTGCCAGCAGCTTAGGACTAGCGGGAGAAAATCCCGGGGAGCTGTTTTTT.